This T cell receptor (beta chain) was sequenced during a study of T cell repertoires in cytomegalovirus infection. TCRdb passed the reads through MiXCR, listing each CDR3 protein once. The sample comprises a few hundred thousand distinct CDR3 sequences, just under 35% of which are singletons, and 13% rests with the top ten. As regards this clonotype: Its specificity is unknown.

The origin of this receptor is a human donor in good health (CMV status not recorded). Some clones in this sample may be carry-over from other donors' samples. Source: cultured PBMCs, taken from culture after CMV antigen stimulation.

CDR3 coding DNA: TGTGCCAGCAGTCCAAACAGGGTCGGGACTGAAGCTTTCTTT. It translates to CASSPNRVGTEAFF. The rearrangement joins TRBV27 to TRBJ1-1, with a tentative D call TRBD1 (6 bases). The CDR3 consists of 14 residues. Germline CDR1 is MNHEY and CDR2 is SMNVEV (reference sequence). Trimming stripped 5 bases from V and 5 bases from J, with 15 bases between.